Detailed here is one TCR beta chain. This same CDR3 is encoded by further DNA sequences in the sample. This entry belongs to a study of blood T cell repertoires in COVID-19. Study background: PBMCs, B-cell-depleted T cells, or T cells were the source of the cDNA or gDNA that made up the material.

Study processing details: The authors estimated nucleated cell counts from reference gene primer amplification. Only in-frame clones appear in the TCRdb table, and some are missing; sequencing was by immunoSEQ multiplex PCR. V, J and clone size derive from that table, while D and trimming were established from the DNA sequence. The data hold more than 200,000 clones, with about 85% observed a single time. Deletions cut 0 bases from V and 6 bases from J, with 6 bases between. The CDR3 extends over 13 amino acids. Germline CDR1 reads ENHRY; CDR2 reads SYGVKD. This chain connects TRBV10-3 to TRBJ1-5, with D hard to call. This TCR was sampled from a woman of 80 years or more with COVID-19, enrolled during active disease. Sequencing was done on a sample of peripheral blood. CDR3 sequence reads: CAISESSGQPQHF. The CDR3, as DNA: TGTGCCATCAGTGAGTCCTCGGGTCAGCCCCAGCATTTT.